In its sample, the clone carrying this T cell receptor beta chain was seen a few times. The germline CDR1 and CDR2 sequences are GTSNPN and SVGIG (reference sequence). The CDR3 totals 12 residues. The V end lost 2 bases, the J end lost 4 bases, and 8 bases lay between the germline ends. This record belongs to a study of Ad26.COV2.S vaccination and SARS-CoV-2 variants. Clones were sequenced by immunoSEQ multiplex PCR, and TCRdb holds only the in-frame ones, with some missing. The repertoire has 300,000 to 400,000 clones, around 89% of them found once; the top ten carry around 6.1%. Documented treatment: around 19 received Ad26.COV2.S at low or high dose, single or two shots; about five received placebo; per-sample allocation not given. The study sampled participants on day 63 after the first vaccine or placebo injection.

This material consisted of peripheral blood, taken in a trial of Ad26.COV2.S vaccine versus placebo. The TCR originated in a person between 18 and 60 years old who received the Ad26.COV2.S COVID-19 vaccine or a placebo. This chain joins TRBV30 and TRBJ2-5; maybe TRBD2 (6 bases). CDR3 protein: CAWSPGVETQYF. The DNA of the CDR3 is TGTGCCTGGAGTCCGGGAGTAGAGACCCAGTACTTC.